The clone carrying this T cell receptor beta chain was recorded at least ten times. Its antigen is not known. The data belong to a study of T cells in Graves' hyperthyroidism and ophthalmopathy. Amplification targeted TCR beta CDR3 regions from RNA transcripts. When the TCR CDR3 underwent first-round RT-PCR, the HTBI primer set was used. TCRdb fed the multiplex PCR reads into MiXCR, producing one record per CDR3 protein. The sample has around 420,000 distinct CDR3 sequences, around 15% seen once; the top ten hold around 5.3%. Those with hyperthyroidism were 18 to 65 years old, newly diagnosed, and ill for under 2 months. A patient was excluded if there was uncontrolled infection, other autoimmune disease, pregnancy or lactation. CDR1 is KGHDR and CDR2 is SFDVKD in the germline V gene. The CDR3 has 11 residues. Trimming took 2 bases from V and 10 from J, leaving 5 bases between them. Points from the study as a whole: Among clonotypes expanded in thyroid above 0.001, most were also found in blood.

The specimen was blood. The chain couples TRBV24-1 to TRBJ2-1; the D is unclear. This receptor was identified in a woman between 18 and 29 years old with Graves' hyperthyroidism. The CDR3 loop is CATSDWVEQFF. The CDR3 bases are TGTGCCACCAGTGATTGGGTCGAGCAGTTCTTC.